This T cell receptor beta chain originates from a study of T cell repertoires in cytomegalovirus infection (dated by TCRdb to 2018 to 2020). Broadly, across the study: Donor HLA type was relevant to the analysis, as public TCR beta signatures indicated carriage of CMV infection together with the matching HLA type. Overall study results and their limits: The ex vivo response was dominated by HLA-C-restricted CMV-specific TCR beta clonotypes, which also provided the single most frequent clonotype in two of eight donors. Carriers of CMV infection plus the relevant HLA type were discriminated by the cumulative frequency of public TCR beta family members in the study cohort and in an independent roughly 400-donor cohort.

Remarks on this clonotype: This receptor's antigen is unknown. Base qualities are missing; no much larger clone stands one base away.

Sequencing instrument: Illumina HiSeq 1500. TCRdb itself trimmed the public reads at Q25 with fastp, ran MiXCR and retained productive beta chains. Duplicate CDR3 protein sequences are folded into a single record with the most common DNA and genes. The sample table holds 100,000 or so distinct CDR3 sequences, of which approximately 15% were seen once. Clones ranked in the top ten supply approximately 7.6% of the sample. Reading the germline V gene (reference sequence) gives CDR1 SEHNR and CDR2 FQNEAQ. V loses 1 base at its end and J loses 0 bases; junction bases beyond the gene matches: 0. The CDR3 has 15 amino acids, counting the end cysteine and phenylalanine. Only the CDR3 DNA is retained, 45 bases long and in frame from the first base.

The sequence was collected from a human donor in good health (CMV status not recorded). Some clones in this sample may be carry-over from other donors' samples. The sample taken for sequencing was PBMCs. The chain joins TRBV7-9 to TRBJ2-3, with 8 central nucleotides matching TRBD2. DNA sequence: TGTGCCAGCAGCTTAGAGCGGGGGAGCACAGATACGCAGTATTTT. It encodes CASSLERGSTDTQYF. Where the CDR3 stops, the reference TRBV7-9 and TRBJ2-3 genes take over; the full variable domain is DTGVSQNPRHKITKRGQNVTFRCDPISEHNRLYWYRQTLGQGPEFLTYFQNEAQLEKSRLLSDRFSAERPKGSFSTLEIQRTEQGDSAMYLCASSLERGSTDTQYFGPGTRLTVL.